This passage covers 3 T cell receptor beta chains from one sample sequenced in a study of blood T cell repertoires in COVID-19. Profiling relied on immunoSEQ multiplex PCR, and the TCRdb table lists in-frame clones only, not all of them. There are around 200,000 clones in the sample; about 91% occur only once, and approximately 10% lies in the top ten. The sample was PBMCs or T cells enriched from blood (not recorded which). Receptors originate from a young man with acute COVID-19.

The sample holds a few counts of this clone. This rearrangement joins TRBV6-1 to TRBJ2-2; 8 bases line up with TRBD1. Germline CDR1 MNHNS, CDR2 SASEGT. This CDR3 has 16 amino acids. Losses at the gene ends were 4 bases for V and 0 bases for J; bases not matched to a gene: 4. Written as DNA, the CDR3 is TGTGCCAGCAGTGGACTACAGGGGGCGAACACCGGGGAGCTGTTTTTT. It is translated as CASSGLQGANTGELFF.

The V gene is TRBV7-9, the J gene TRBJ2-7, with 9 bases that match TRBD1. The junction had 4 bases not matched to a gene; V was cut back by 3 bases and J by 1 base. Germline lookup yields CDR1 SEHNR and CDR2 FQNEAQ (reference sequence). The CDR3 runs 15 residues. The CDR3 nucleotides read TGTGCCAGCAGCTTTTCCGGGACAGGGTCCTACGAGCAGTACTTC. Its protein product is CASSFSGTGSYEQYF. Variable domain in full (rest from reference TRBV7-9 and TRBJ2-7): DTGVSQNPRHKITKRGQNVTFRCDPISEHNRLYWYRQTLGQGPEFLTYFQNEAQLEKSRLLSDRFSAERPKGSFSTLEIQRTEQGDSAMYLCASSFSGTGSYEQYFGPGTRLTVT.

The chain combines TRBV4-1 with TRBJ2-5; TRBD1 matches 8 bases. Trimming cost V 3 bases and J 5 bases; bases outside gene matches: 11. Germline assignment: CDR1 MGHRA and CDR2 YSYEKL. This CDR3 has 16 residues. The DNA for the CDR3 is TGCGCCAGCAGCCACCTCGGACAGGGACGGGGGGAGACCCAGTACTTC. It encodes CASSHLGQGRGETQYF.